A selection of T cell receptor beta chains follows, all from one sample in a study of T cell responses to AZD1222 COVID-19 vaccine. Libraries were prepared by immunoSEQ multiplex PCR; TCRdb keeps only in-frame clonotypes and omits some of them. The sample has roughly 120,000 clones, approximately 85% seen once. The source material was peripheral blood, sampled on day 0 of AZD1222 vaccination. All receptors derive from an adult in good health. Each CDR3 is given with its conserved first and last residue. The D gene is left open where the match is weak. For some rows the clone size is stated as once, few or many, or as a class when expanded; others skip it.

CDR3nt	CDR3aa	d_gene	abundance	v_gene	j_gene
TGTGCCAGCATTATACAGGGGGTGACTGAAGCTTTCTTT	CASIIQGVTEAFF	TRBD1	few	TRBV12-3/TRBV12-4	TRBJ1-1
TGCAGTGCCCTCCAGGCTGACGGCTACACCTTC	CSALQADGYTF	NA	NA	TRBV20-1	TRBJ1-2
TGTGCCAGTAGTATATTCCAAGCGGGGACAGAGTTTTATGGCTACACCTTC	CASSIFQAGTEFYGYTF	TRBD1	NA	TRBV19	TRBJ1-2
TGTGCCAGCAGCTTAGGGGACAGGGCCGCTGAAGCTTTCTTT	CASSLGDRAAEAFF	TRBD1	few	TRBV7-3	TRBJ1-1
TGTGCCAGCAGCTTAGGCCGTAGGACTAACACGCAAGAGACCCAGTACTTC	CASSLGRRTNTQETQYF	NA	NA	TRBV7-9	TRBJ2-5
TGTGCCAGCAGCCGGACTAGCGGGGGTTCTAGCACAGATACGCAGTATTTT	CASSRTSGGSSTDTQYF	TRBD2	NA	TRBV3-1/TRBV3-2	TRBJ2-3
TGTGCCAGCAGCTCCTCAGCAATGTACAATGAGCAGTTCTTC	CASSSSAMYNEQFF	NA	few	TRBV7-9	TRBJ2-1
TGTGCCATCGGGGCGGGAGGCTCCTACAATGAGCAGTTCTTC	CAIGAGGSYNEQFF	TRBD2	NA	TRBV10-3	TRBJ2-1
TGTGCCAGCAGCACCAGGGGAGAGCAGTACTTC	CASSTRGEQYF	NA	NA	TRBV9	TRBJ2-7
TGTGCCAGCTCACCGGGGCAGGGCTATGGCTACACCTTC	CASSPGQGYGYTF	NA	once	TRBV18	TRBJ1-2
TGTGCCACCTCCCCGGGCTTTACAGGGACTAACTATGGCTACACCTTC	CATSPGFTGTNYGYTF	NA	NA	TRBV19	TRBJ1-2
TGTGCCAGCAGTTACTCGCCGGACAGGGGGATTGAGCAGTTCTTC	CASSYSPDRGIEQFF	TRBD1	NA	TRBV6-5	TRBJ2-1
TGTGCCTGTGAGAGACAGGGGCACGACTATGGCTACACCTTC	CACERQGHDYGYTF	TRBD1	NA	TRBV19	TRBJ1-2
TGCAGCGTGGGCAGGACAGGCTATGGCTACACCTTC	CSVGRTGYGYTF	TRBD1	NA	TRBV29-1	TRBJ1-2
TGTGCCAGCATGCCGGGGACAGAGACCTACGAGCAGTACTTC	CASMPGTETYEQYF	TRBD1	NA	TRBV25-1	TRBJ2-7
TGTGCCAGCAGCCAGGGGCTCTACGAGCAGTACTTC	CASSQGLYEQYF	NA	NA	TRBV14	TRBJ2-7
TGTGCCAGCAGGGCGACTAACACCGGGGAGCTGTTTTTT	CASRATNTGELFF	NA	NA	TRBV6-5	TRBJ2-2
TGCAGCGTTCAAGCACTGCCTACCGGGGAGCTGTTTTTT	CSVQALPTGELFF	NA	NA	TRBV29-1	TRBJ2-2
TGTGCCAGCAGCCAAGATTCCGCGGGTTACTACAATGAGCAGTTCTTC	CASSQDSAGYYNEQFF	NA	NA	TRBV3-1/TRBV3-2	TRBJ2-1
TGTGCCAGCAGTGTTGTTACAGGTAATCAGCCCCAGCATTTT	CASSVVTGNQPQHF	NA	once	TRBV2	TRBJ1-5
TGTGCCAGCAGTTGGGAACAGGGACCGAATGGCTACACCTTC	CASSWEQGPNGYTF	NA	NA	TRBV6-5	TRBJ1-2
TGTGCCAGTAGTAGGAACCAAATCTACGAGCAGTACTTC	CASSRNQIYEQYF	NA	NA	TRBV19	TRBJ2-7
TGTGCCAGCAGCCTAAGTACTAGTGGCTCCTACAATGAGCAGTTCTTC	CASSLSTSGSYNEQFF	NA	NA	TRBV3-1/TRBV3-2	TRBJ2-1
TGTGCCAGCAGCTTAGTCCAGGCCCCGACCTACGAGCAGTACTTC	CASSLVQAPTYEQYF	NA	NA	TRBV7-8	TRBJ2-7
TGTGCCAGCATCCCAGATGACAGGGATTGGACGAACACTGAAGCTTTCTTT	CASIPDDRDWTNTEAFF	TRBD1	NA	TRBV7-9	TRBJ1-1
TGTGCCTGGAGGGGGGCAGGGCGGTACGAGCAGTACTTC	CAWRGAGRYEQYF	NA	NA	TRBV30	TRBJ2-7
TGTGCCACCAGCAGGGAACAGGGAAACACCATATATTTT	CATSREQGNTIYF	NA	once	TRBV15	TRBJ1-3
TGTGCCAGCAGCTTGGCCGGGGGAACCGGGGAGCTGTTTTTT	CASSLAGGTGELFF	NA	NA	TRBV5-4	TRBJ2-2
TGTGCCAGCAGTAAGGGACAGGGGTATGGGACCCAGTACTTC	CASSKGQGYGTQYF	TRBD1	NA	TRBV6-2/TRBV6-3	TRBJ2-5
TGCGCCAGCAGCCCCGGGCGATCGAACACTGAAGCTTTCTTT	CASSPGRSNTEAFF	NA	NA	TRBV5-1	TRBJ1-1
TGCGCCAGCAGCCAAGAGGATGGGACAACCCGCCCTACCACCTTC	CASSQEDGTTRPTTF	NA	NA	TRBV4-1	TRBJ1-2
TGTGCCAGCAGCCAAGAGGCAGGGGGCATCAATCAGCCCCAGCATTTT	CASSQEAGGINQPQHF	TRBD1	NA	TRBV4-2	TRBJ1-5
TGTGCCAGCAGCTTAGGCCCCGGGAGTGGCGAGACCCAGTACTTC	CASSLGPGSGETQYF	NA	NA	TRBV11-3	TRBJ2-5
TGTGCCAGCAGCGTAGCTAGCGGGAGGGCCGGTGCCGAGCAGTACTTC	CASSVASGRAGAEQYF	TRBD2	NA	TRBV9	TRBJ2-7
TGTGCCAGCAAGGGCGGGGGGGTATCCTACGAGCAGTACTTC	CASKGGGVSYEQYF	TRBD2	once	TRBV2	TRBJ2-7
TGTGCCAGCAGCAACCGGGGGGTGAGAATGAACACTGAAGCTTTCTTT	CASSNRGVRMNTEAFF	NA	NA	TRBV7-6	TRBJ1-1
TGTGCCAGCAGCTTAGACAGGGGGCTTGGTGAAGCTTTCTTT	CASSLDRGLGEAFF	TRBD1	NA	TRBV7-2	TRBJ1-1
TGTGCCAGCAGCCGAGTACCACCCGAGACCCAGTACTTC	CASSRVPPETQYF	NA	NA	TRBV3-1/TRBV3-2	TRBJ2-5
TGTGCCACCAGTGATACAGGCCCGGACTACACCTTC	CATSDTGPDYTF	NA	NA	TRBV24-1	TRBJ1-2
TGTGCCAGCAGCGCGACAGGGGGGGAATCACCCCTCCACTTT	CASSATGGESPLHF	TRBD1	NA	TRBV7-3	TRBJ1-6
TGTGCCACCAGTGACCCCAGCGAGGGAGGCTATGGCTACACCTTC	CATSDPSEGGYGYTF	NA	NA	TRBV24-1	TRBJ1-2
TGCGCCAGCTCCACGGAGGGGGGAAGAAGCCAATCCGTCTACCGGTTTGAAGCTTTCTTT	CASSTEGGRSQSVYRFEAFF	NA	NA	TRBV23-1	TRBJ1-1
TGTGCCACCAGCAGAGGAGATAGGATAGGACTACCCTACGAGCAGTACTTC	CATSRGDRIGLPYEQYF	NA	once	TRBV15	TRBJ2-7
TGTGCCAGCCGGACAGGCTTCTACGAGCAGTACTTC	CASRTGFYEQYF	TRBD1	NA	TRBV6-5	TRBJ2-7
NA	CSVGVGTGSF	NA	NA	TRBV29-1	TRBJ1-2
TGTGCCAGCAGCTTAGTGCTGGCAGATACGCAGTATTTT	CASSLVLADTQYF	NA	once	TRBV7-2	TRBJ2-3
TGCAGTGCTAGTACCCCCTCCAGTGAGCAGTTCTTC	CSASTPSSEQFF	NA	NA	TRBV20-1	TRBJ2-1
TGTGCCAGCAGTTTAGGGGTCCTGGCTGAAGCTTTCTTT	CASSLGVLAEAFF	NA	NA	TRBV12-3/TRBV12-4	TRBJ1-1
TGCAGCGTTGTGCAGGGGGGTGGAAACATTCAGTACTTC	CSVVQGGGNIQYF	NA	NA	TRBV29-1	TRBJ2-4
TGTGCCAGCAGCAGACGGACAGGGAAGAATGGCTACACCTTC	CASSRRTGKNGYTF	TRBD1	NA	TRBV5-8	TRBJ1-2
TGTGCCAGCAGCGTAGGTACCCGGGACACGATATATGGCTACACCTTC	CASSVGTRDTIYGYTF	NA	NA	TRBV9	TRBJ1-2
TGTGCCAGCAGTGGCCCTCAGGGGAGGAACACTGAAGCTTTCTTT	CASSGPQGRNTEAFF	NA	NA	TRBV25-1	TRBJ1-1
TGTGCCTGGAGTGTATTGGGGGGAGCTTTCTTT	CAWSVLGGAFF	NA	NA	TRBV30	TRBJ1-1
TGTGCCAGCAGCCAAGGGCGGGCAGTGGGTAGCACAGATACGCAGTATTTT	CASSQGRAVGSTDTQYF	NA	NA	TRBV4-2	TRBJ2-3
TGTGCCAGCAGCTTGGGCGGTGAAGCTTTCTTT	CASSLGGEAFF	NA	few	TRBV7-3	TRBJ1-1
TGTGCCTGGAGTGTAAAAAACATTCAGTACTTC	CAWSVKNIQYF	NA	once	TRBV30	TRBJ2-4